The 4 T cell receptor beta chains below were found in one sample sequenced in a study of blood T cells in healthy people across ages. A second PCR of about 7 to 11 cycles used a sample-barcoded 5' primer and a J-beta primer mix. Via MiXCR, TCRdb re-called the 5' RACE reads, giving one row per CDR3 protein. The sample holds 1.2 million to 1.5 million distinct CDR3 sequences, about 40% seen once. Source material: blood. These receptors were taken from a woman between 18 and 30 years old in good health.

The V and J genes are TRBV10-3 and TRBJ1-2, with D unclear. Trimming removed 2 bases at V and 5 bases at J, with 6 bases between. Germline lookup yields CDR1 ENHRY and CDR2 SYGVKD. CDR3 length: 12 amino acids. CDR3 loop: CAISEITYGYTF. CDR3 coding DNA: TGTGCCATCAGTGAGATAACGTATGGCTACACCTTC.

The chain is built from TRBV20-1 and TRBJ2-1; D remains unclear. CDR1 is DFQATT, CDR2 SNEGSKA, per germline (reference sequence). The CDR3 contains 17 residues. With 1 base removed from V and 5 bases from J, the gap between germline ends came to 21 bases. Here the CDR3 reads CSARGPLALESDNEQFF. CDR3 DNA: TGCAGTGCTAGAGGTCCGTTAGCCCTGGAGTCGGACAATGAGCAGTTCTTC.

This clonotype has only a few counts. The J gene is TRBJ2-4, the V gene TRBV20-1, with a tentative D call TRBD2 (5 bases). The V gene lost 0 bases and the J gene lost 8 bases, with 11 bases spanning the gap. The germline V gene encodes CDR1 DFQATT and CDR2 SNEGSKA (reference sequence). The CDR3 covers 13 residues. CDR3 sequence reads: CSARDSEGHIQYF. The CDR3 DNA reads as TGCAGTGCTAGAGATTCCGAGGGCCACATTCAGTACTTC.

The chain carries TRBV4-1 and TRBJ2-3, with D possibly being TRBD1 or TRBD2 (5 bases each). CDR3 length equals 14 residues. CDR1 and CDR2 from the germline V gene are MGHRA and YSYEKL. Trimming left V 0 bases short and J 2 bases short, with 6 bases between. The CDR3 loop reads CASSQEGTTDTQYF. The CDR3 bases are TGCGCCAGCAGCCAAGAAGGGACCACAGATACGCAGTATTTT.